This is a list of T cell receptor beta chains from one sample in a study of T-cell memory formation after mild COVID-19. TCRdb fed the 5' RACE reads into MiXCR, producing one record per CDR3 protein. The data show just under 550,000 distinct CDR3 sequences, approximately 20% seen once. The sequencing input was PBMCs or a T cell subset sorted from them (not recorded which). The source of these receptors is an adult woman who had mild COVID-19 (a few samples of this study predate the infection). Cell type and time point are not known. CDR3s include the opening cysteine and the closing phenylalanine or tryptophan. A D gene is named only where the DNA matches it firmly. Size tells how often a clone was seen (once, few, many) or the class of an expanded clone, and some rows leave it out.

NA	TRBV29-1	TRBJ2-3	NA	TGCAGCGTTGCCCAAGTCCGGGACTCTCCCAATTTT	CSVAQVRDSPNF
NA	TRBV20-1	TRBJ2-5	TRBD1	TGCAGTGCTGGCAGGAGGGCAGGGGGCCCCGGCCAAGAGACCCAGTACTTC	CSAGRRAGGPGQETQYF
NA	TRBV7-3	TRBJ2-3	TRBD2	TGTGCCAGCAGCCCCCAAGCGGGACGGGGCGCAGGTACGCAGTATTTT	CASSPQAGRGAGTQYF
NA	TRBV5-1	TRBJ2-3	TRBD1	TGCGCCAGCAGCTCACAGGGGTTTAGCACAGATACGCAGTATTTT	CASSSQGFSTDTQYF
many	TRBV28	TRBJ2-1	NA	TGTGCCAGCAGCCAAGACAGGTCAAGGGGGCAGTTCTTC	CASSQDRSRGQFF
few	TRBV11-2	TRBJ2-7	NA	TGTGCCAGCAGCTCCGCCAGGGACACCTCCTACGAGCAGTACTTC	CASSSARDTSYEQYF
NA	TRBV20-1	TRBJ2-5	TRBD2	TGCAGTGCTATTCCGGGACTACCCCAAGAGACCCAGTACTTC	CSAIPGLPQETQYF
few	TRBV24-1	TRBJ2-2	NA	TGTGCCACCAGTGAGAGCGGCTACACCGGGGAGCTGTTTTTT	CATSESGYTGELFF
NA	TRBV30	TRBJ1-1	NA	TGTGCCTGGGTAGCAAGTAAGGAGGCTTTCTTT	CAWVASKEAFF
many	TRBV11-2	TRBJ2-3	TRBD2	TGTGCCAGCAGCTTTAGCGGGTTTGGCCCCAGCACAGATACGCAGTATTTT	CASSFSGFGPSTDTQYF
NA	TRBV11-2	TRBJ2-7	TRBD1	TGTGCCAGCAGCTTGGTTGCCTCGACAGGGGCGAGTTTCTACGAGCAGTACTTC	CASSLVASTGASFYEQYF
NA	TRBV3-1	TRBJ1-2	NA	TGTGCCAGCAGCCAAGAAAGATTGACAGGCTTGAACTATGGCTACACCTTC	CASSQERLTGLNYGYTF
NA	TRBV7-6	TRBJ1-5	TRBD1	TGTGCCAGCAGCGCCGGGACAGGCGGTCAGCCCCAGCATTTT	CASSAGTGGQPQHF
many	TRBV20-1	TRBJ1-6	NA	TGCAGTGCTAGAGATCTCCGGGACACTAATTCACCCCTCCACTTT	CSARDLRDTNSPLHF
NA	TRBV3-1	TRBJ2-4	NA	TGTGCCAGCAGCCAGTTGGGGGCTTCGGCCAAAAACATTCAGTACTTC	CASSQLGASAKNIQYF
NA	TRBV25-1	TRBJ2-2	NA	TGTGCCAGCAGTGAAGGAGGGGGTCCCGGGGAGCTGTTTTTT	CASSEGGGPGELFF
few	TRBV15	TRBJ2-7	NA	TGTGCCACCAGTCCGAGTAGGGGGATCTCCTACGAGCAGTACTTC	CATSPSRGISYEQYF
NA	TRBV5-4	TRBJ1-4	NA	TGTGCCAGCAGCCCTGACACGAATGAAAAACTGTTTTTT	CASSPDTNEKLFF
NA	TRBV6-1	TRBJ2-3	TRBD1	TGTGCCAGCAGTGAATTCGGAAGGACAGGATTCACAGATACGCAGTATTTT	CASSEFGRTGFTDTQYF
few	TRBV12-5	TRBJ2-2	TRBD1	TGTGCTAGTGGTTTGCCCCTGGACAGGGTTGCCGGGGAGCTGTTTTTT	CASGLPLDRVAGELFF
few	TRBV9	TRBJ2-1	NA	TGTGCCAGCAGCGTAGCTCTCAATAGCGACCAACTCAATGAGCAGTTCTTC	CASSVALNSDQLNEQFF
NA	TRBV19	TRBJ1-6	NA	TGTGCCAGTATGGAACAGTCTAATTCACCCCTCCACTTT	CASMEQSNSPLHF
few	TRBV6-4	TRBJ2-1	TRBD2	TGTGCCAGCAGTGCCGAGGGCGGGGGTGAGCAGTTCTTC	CASSAEGGGEQFF
once	TRBV30	TRBJ2-3	NA	TGTGCCTGGACCCCGCCGAACACAGATACGCAGTATTTT	CAWTPPNTDTQYF
few	TRBV6-5	TRBJ2-7	NA	TGTGCCAGCAGTCCCTGGGACGGCTCCTACGAGCAGTACTTC	CASSPWDGSYEQYF
few	TRBV5-6	TRBJ2-3	TRBD2	TGTGCCAGCAGCTCACTACTAGCGGGGGGGCGAGATACGCAGTATTTT	CASSSLLAGGRDTQYF
NA	TRBV12-3/TRBV12-4	TRBJ2-7	NA	TGTGCCAGCAGTCTACGCAGTAGTCCCATACCTTACGAGCAGTACTTC	CASSLRSSPIPYEQYF
NA	TRBV9	TRBJ2-1	NA	TGTGCCAGCAGCCCGCAGACCGGGTCCGGGGCCTACAATGAGCAGTTCTTC	CASSPQTGSGAYNEQFF
NA	TRBV6-5	TRBJ2-5	NA	TGTGCCAGCAGTTACGGGAGTTGGGAGACCCAGTACTTC	CASSYGSWETQYF
NA	TRBV5-1	TRBJ2-7	TRBD2	TGCGCCAGCAGCGCCTACACTAGCGGGAGCCCCTACGAGCAGTACTTC	CASSAYTSGSPYEQYF
few	TRBV4-2	TRBJ1-3	TRBD1	TGTGCCAGCAGCCAAGATATGGCACAGGGGGCCTCTGGAAACACCATATATTTT	CASSQDMAQGASGNTIYF
NA	TRBV6-2/TRBV6-3	TRBJ2-7	TRBD2	TGTGCCAGCACGGAACGGGGGGGGAACTCCTACGAGCAGTACTTC	CASTERGGNSYEQYF
NA	TRBV6-2/TRBV6-3	TRBJ2-1	TRBD2	TGTGCCAGCAGTTACGATGCGGGAGGTCGCGATGAGCAGTTCTTC	CASSYDAGGRDEQFF
few	TRBV12-3/TRBV12-4	TRBJ1-5	TRBD1	TGTGCCAGCAGTCCGACAGGGTTGAATCAGCCCCAGCATTTT	CASSPTGLNQPQHF
few	TRBV4-3	TRBJ2-7	TRBD2	TGCGCCAGCAGCCGAACCAGAAGTCTAGCGGGACAATCCTACGAGCAGTACTTC	CASSRTRSLAGQSYEQYF
NA	TRBV7-9	TRBJ2-7	TRBD1	TGTGCCAGCAGTATTCACAGGGGGCAATCCTACGAGCAGTACTTC	CASSIHRGQSYEQYF
NA	TRBV10-3	TRBJ2-3	NA	TGTGCCACGAACCCACAGTCCACAGATACGCAGTATTTT	CATNPQSTDTQYF
few	TRBV5-6	TRBJ2-5	NA	TGTGCCAGCAGCCGCGGCACGGAAGGGGAGACCCAGTACTTC	CASSRGTEGETQYF
NA	TRBV7-9	TRBJ1-2	NA	TGTGCCAGCAGCTTAGGATCCAGGGTGGCCGGCTACACCTTC	CASSLGSRVAGYTF
NA	TRBV25-1	TRBJ1-2	TRBD1	TGTGCCAGCAGTGACTGGGGACAGGGCGACTATGGCTACACCTTC	CASSDWGQGDYGYTF
NA	TRBV14	TRBJ1-2	TRBD1	TGTGCCAGCAGCCCCCCGGGGGACAGCCGTTATGGCTACACCTTC	CASSPPGDSRYGYTF
NA	TRBV14	TRBJ1-1	NA	TGTGCCAGCAGCCAAGAAATCGGGCGGTCGAACACTGAAGCTTTCTTT	CASSQEIGRSNTEAFF
few	TRBV20-1	TRBJ2-3	TRBD2	TGCAGTGCTAGAGGAGGTCTAGCGGGACCCACAGATACGCAGTATTTT	CSARGGLAGPTDTQYF
NA	TRBV2	TRBJ2-2	NA	TGTGCCAGCAGTACTGGACAGTTCACCGGGGAGCTGTTTTTT	CASSTGQFTGELFF
NA	TRBV7-3	TRBJ2-2	TRBD1	TGTGCCAGCAGCCGGGACAGTAACACCGGGGAGCTGTTTTTT	CASSRDSNTGELFF
NA	TRBV6-5	TRBJ1-6	NA	TGTGCCAGCACTAACTTCGGATCTAATTCACCCCTCCACTTT	CASTNFGSNSPLHF
NA	TRBV7-9	TRBJ1-2	NA	TGTGCCAGCAGCCACGGGGGGGGGCTTTACTATGGCTACACCTTC	CASSHGGGLYYGYTF
few	TRBV7-6	TRBJ2-1	TRBD1	TGTGCCAGCAGCTTAGCGACAGGGTATCGCTACAATGAGCAGTTCTTC	CASSLATGYRYNEQFF
NA	TRBV6-5	TRBJ2-7	NA	TGTGCCAGCAGTTACAGAGGGGCGCGGTACGAGCAGTACTTC	CASSYRGARYEQYF
many	TRBV14	TRBJ2-1	TRBD1	TGTGCCAGCAGCCTTCCCCAGACAGGGGCCCATGAGCAGTTCTTC	CASSLPQTGAHEQFF
NA	TRBV10-3	TRBJ1-1	TRBD1	TGTGCCATCAGTGAGTTGGGCAGGGGGGATTTCACTGAAGCTTTCTTT	CAISELGRGDFTEAFF
NA	TRBV10-3	TRBJ2-7	NA	TGTGCCATCAGTGAACGGGGTGACGAGCAGTACTTC	CAISERGDEQYF
few	TRBV12-3/TRBV12-4	TRBJ2-1	TRBD2	TGTGCCAGCAGTTTATTTCTAGCGGGTGGTAAGTTCTTC	CASSLFLAGGKFF
NA	TRBV6-2/TRBV6-3	TRBJ2-1	NA	TGTGCCAGCAGTTCATGGACACGGGTAAAGCTATACAATGAGCAGTTCTTC	CASSSWTRVKLYNEQFF
few	TRBV15	TRBJ1-4	TRBD1	TGTGCCATTCGCTGGGGACAGGATGAAAAACTGTTTTTT	CAIRWGQDEKLFF
NA	TRBV4-2	TRBJ2-7	TRBD2	TGTGCCAGCAGCCAACGCCGCACGGGACTAGCGCCCTACGAGCAGTACTTC	CASSQRRTGLAPYEQYF
few	TRBV7-2	TRBJ2-3	TRBD1	TGTGCCAGCACCGGGACAGTTAGTTACACAGATACGCAGTATTTT	CASTGTVSYTDTQYF
NA	TRBV5-1	TRBJ1-5	NA	TGCGCCAGCAGCTTCTCCGGACAGCCCCAGCATTTT	CASSFSGQPQHF
NA	TRBV7-2	TRBJ2-4	TRBD1	TGTGCCAGCAGCGCCAGACAGGGGAGTATTGCCAAAAACATTCAGTACTTC	CASSARQGSIAKNIQYF